A single TCR beta chain is shown here with its context. Its antigen is unknown. The CDR3 is 15 amino acids. Trimming removed 2 bases at V and 7 bases at J, with 15 bases between. The germline V gene has CDR1 SGHTA and CDR2 FQGNSA. This entry belongs to a study of beta chain features in type 1 diabetes. Broader study findings: The similarity of naive, central memory and Treg TCRB repertoires appeared greater among patients than among healthy donors.

Investigators reverse transcribed all isolated RNA, so they sequenced expressed TCRB transcripts. Sequencing used immunoSEQ multiplex PCR; TCRdb keeps in-frame clones, though not all of them. The data contain 250,000 to 300,000 clones, approximately 8.1% of them seen just once; the ten biggest clones take up about 0.93%. The V call is TRBV7-2, the J call TRBJ1-5; tentatively, D is TRBD1 (5 bases). The sequenced material came from central memory CD4+ T cells from blood. The sequence was collected from a woman aged 18-29 years in good health. CDR3 residues: CASSLTGAKGQPQHF. Written as DNA, the CDR3 is TGTGCCAGCAGCTTAACCGGGGCCAAGGGGCAGCCCCAGCATTTT.